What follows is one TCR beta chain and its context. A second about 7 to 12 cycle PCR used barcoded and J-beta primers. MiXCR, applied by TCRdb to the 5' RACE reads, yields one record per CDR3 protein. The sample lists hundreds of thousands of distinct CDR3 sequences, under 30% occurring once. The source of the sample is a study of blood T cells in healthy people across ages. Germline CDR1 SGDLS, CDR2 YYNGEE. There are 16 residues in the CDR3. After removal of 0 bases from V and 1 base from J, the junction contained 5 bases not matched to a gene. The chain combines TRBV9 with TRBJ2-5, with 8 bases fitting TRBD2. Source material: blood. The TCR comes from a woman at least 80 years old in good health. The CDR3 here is CASSVALAEPQETQYF. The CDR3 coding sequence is TGTGCCAGCAGCGTAGCACTAGCGGAGCCCCAAGAGACCCAGTACTTC.